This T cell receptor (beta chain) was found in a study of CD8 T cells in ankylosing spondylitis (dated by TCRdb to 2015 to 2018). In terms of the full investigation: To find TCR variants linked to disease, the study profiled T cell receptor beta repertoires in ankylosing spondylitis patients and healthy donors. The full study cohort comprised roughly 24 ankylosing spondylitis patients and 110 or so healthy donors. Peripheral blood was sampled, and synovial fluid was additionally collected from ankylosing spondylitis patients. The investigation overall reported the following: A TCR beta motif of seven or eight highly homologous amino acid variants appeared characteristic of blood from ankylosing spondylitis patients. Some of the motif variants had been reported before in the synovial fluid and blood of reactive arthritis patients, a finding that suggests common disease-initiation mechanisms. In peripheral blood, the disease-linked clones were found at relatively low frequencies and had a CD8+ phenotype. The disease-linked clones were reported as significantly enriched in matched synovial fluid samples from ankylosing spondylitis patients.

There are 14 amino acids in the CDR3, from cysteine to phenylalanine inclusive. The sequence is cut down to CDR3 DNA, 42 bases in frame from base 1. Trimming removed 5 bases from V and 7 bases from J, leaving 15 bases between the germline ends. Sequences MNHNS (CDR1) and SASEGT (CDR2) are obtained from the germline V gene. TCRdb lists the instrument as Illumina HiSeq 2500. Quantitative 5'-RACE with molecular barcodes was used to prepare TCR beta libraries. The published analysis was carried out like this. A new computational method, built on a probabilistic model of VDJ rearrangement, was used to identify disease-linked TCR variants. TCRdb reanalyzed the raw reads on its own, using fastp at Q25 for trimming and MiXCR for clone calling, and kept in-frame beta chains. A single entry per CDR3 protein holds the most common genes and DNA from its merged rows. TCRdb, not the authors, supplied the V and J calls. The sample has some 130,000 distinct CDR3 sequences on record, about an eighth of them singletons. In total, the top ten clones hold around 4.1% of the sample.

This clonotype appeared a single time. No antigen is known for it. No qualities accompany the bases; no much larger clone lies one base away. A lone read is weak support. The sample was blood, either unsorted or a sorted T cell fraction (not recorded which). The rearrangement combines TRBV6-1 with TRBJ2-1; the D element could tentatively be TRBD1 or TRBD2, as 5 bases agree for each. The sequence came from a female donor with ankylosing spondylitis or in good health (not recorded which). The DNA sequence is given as TGTGCCAGCAGTAGGACGGGGCAGGGAAATGAGCAGTTCTTC. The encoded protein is CASSRTGQGNEQFF.